These T cell receptor beta chains were read from a single sample in a study of regulatory T cells in long-lasting Graves disease. TCRdb recomputed calls from the multiplex PCR reads with MiXCR, one row per CDR3 protein. Counted here are about 440,000 distinct CDR3 sequences, 15% to 20% occurring once; the ten biggest clones make up over 8.5%. These records were also assigned to another study, of T cells in Graves' hyperthyroidism and ophthalmopathy.

Specimen: peripheral blood mononuclear cells (PBMCs), collected at new diagnosis, from a patient treated with antithyroid drugs. The receptors here all came from a woman between 25 and 40 years old with Graves disease. Each CDR3 is given without its conserved first and last residue. Fields, in order: CDR3 protein, V gene, J gene.

CDR3aa: ASSPGRRGYGYT
v_gene: TRBV11-2
j_gene: TRBJ1-2

CDR3aa: ASRPFSGQLSYEQY
v_gene: TRBV5-1
j_gene: TRBJ2-7

CDR3aa: ASSLAVTRPDTQY
v_gene: TRBV7-2
j_gene: TRBJ2-3

CDR3aa: ASSVEDSGTYNERF
v_gene: TRBV9
j_gene: TRBJ2-1

CDR3aa: ASSLNGIGAGERTEAF
v_gene: TRBV28
j_gene: TRBJ1-1

CDR3aa: ASSLERRVEQY
v_gene: TRBV5-1
j_gene: TRBJ2-7

CDR3aa: AWSKTGTSGSDTQY
v_gene: TRBV30
j_gene: TRBJ2-3

CDR3aa: ASSLGVPGYNEQF
v_gene: TRBV27
j_gene: TRBJ2-1

CDR3aa: ASSQSRSSPLH
v_gene: TRBV3-1
j_gene: TRBJ1-6

CDR3aa: ATSDQNRGLSNQPQH
v_gene: TRBV24-1
j_gene: TRBJ1-5

CDR3aa: SVEPPPGTRNEQF
v_gene: TRBV29-1
j_gene: TRBJ2-1

CDR3aa: ASTNLLSAGATYEQY
v_gene: TRBV28
j_gene: TRBJ2-7

CDR3aa: ASSFPSGRPRSTDTQY
v_gene: TRBV28
j_gene: TRBJ2-3

CDR3aa: AIGERARVSSTDTQY
v_gene: TRBV10-3
j_gene: TRBJ2-3

CDR3aa: ASSLPGTYYNEQF
v_gene: TRBV12-3/TRBV12-4
j_gene: TRBJ2-1

CDR3aa: SARDRAGAGETQY
v_gene: TRBV20-1
j_gene: TRBJ2-5

CDR3aa: ATSSLLGGAINEKLF
v_gene: TRBV15
j_gene: TRBJ1-4

CDR3aa: ASHLGQGAYNEQF
v_gene: TRBV28
j_gene: TRBJ2-1

CDR3aa: ASSLSSGTEAF
v_gene: TRBV7-9
j_gene: TRBJ1-1

CDR3aa: SARGGSGNTIY
v_gene: TRBV20-1
j_gene: TRBJ1-3

CDR3aa: ASSLTRAFEQY
v_gene: TRBV4-1
j_gene: TRBJ2-7

CDR3aa: ASSLGQGSGTSGSEQF
v_gene: TRBV11-2
j_gene: TRBJ2-1

CDR3aa: ASSGTSGRVTDTQY
v_gene: TRBV2
j_gene: TRBJ2-3

CDR3aa: ASSFPLRGLSYEQY
v_gene: TRBV7-8
j_gene: TRBJ2-7

CDR3aa: ASSPGAAGTYEQY
v_gene: TRBV7-9
j_gene: TRBJ2-7

CDR3aa: ASSWGGSEYEQY
v_gene: TRBV28
j_gene: TRBJ2-7